This is a list of T cell receptor beta chains from one sample in a study of beta chain features in type 1 diabetes. Here immunoSEQ multiplex PCR was the method, and the copy in TCRdb shows in-frame clones only, minus some. The table includes 900,000 or so clones, roughly 16% detected once. Sample: naive CD4+ T cells from blood. These receptors originate from a woman between 18 and 30 years old in good health. Each CDR3 is given with its conserved first and last residue. A D gene is named only where the DNA matches it firmly. Some rows have no size entry. The others give once, few or many, or a class for an expanded clone.

CAISEGGIDNEQFF,TGTGCCATCAGTGAAGGCGGGATCGACAATGAGCAGTTCTTC,TRBJ2-1,-,TRBV10-3,-
CASSPGLAGETQYF,TGTGCCAGCAGCCCGGGACTAGCGGGAGAGACCCAGTACTTC,TRBJ2-5,TRBD2,TRBV7-3,-
CASSWGVQSQENIQYF,TGTGCTAGCAGCTGGGGGGTCCAGTCCCAGGAAAACATTCAGTACTTC,TRBJ2-4,-,TRBV7-7,-
CASGTAGANVLTF,TGTGCCAGCGGGACAGCTGGGGCCAACGTCCTGACTTTC,TRBJ2-6,TRBD1,TRBV9,few
CASSGQGPSSYNEQFF,TGCGCCAGCAGCGGGCAGGGACCAAGCTCCTACAATGAGCAGTTCTTC,TRBJ2-1,-,TRBV5-1,-
CASSFQGIVSYEQYF,TGTGCCAGCAGTTTCCAGGGGATTGTCTCCTACGAGCAGTACTTC,TRBJ2-7,-,TRBV2,few
CSVGRDSYYEQYF,TGCAGCGTCGGCCGGGACTCTTACTACGAGCAGTACTTC,TRBJ2-7,-,TRBV29-1,-
CASSRYNEQFF,TGCGCCAGCAGCCGATACAATGAGCAGTTCTTC,TRBJ2-1,-,TRBV5-1,-
CSAGSRNIQYF,TGCAGTGCTGGAAGTAGAAACATTCAGTACTTC,TRBJ2-4,-,TRBV20-1,few
CASRLNRGRETQYF,TGTGCCAGCAGGCTTAACAGGGGGCGGGAGACCCAGTACTTC,TRBJ2-5,TRBD1,TRBV11-2,few
CASRGPSNEKLFF,TGTGCCAGCAGAGGACCGAGTAATGAAAAACTGTTTTTT,TRBJ1-4,-,TRBV4-2,few
CASSGRTATNEKLFF,TGTGCCAGCTCAGGCCGGACAGCAACTAATGAAAAACTGTTTTTT,TRBJ1-4,-,TRBV18,few
CASGPWTGQETQYF,TGCGCCAGCGGCCCTTGGACAGGGCAAGAGACCCAGTACTTC,TRBJ2-5,TRBD1,TRBV10-2,-
CASSQAWAPLKETQYF,TGCGCCAGCAGCCAAGCTTGGGCTCCCTTAAAAGAGACCCAGTACTTC,TRBJ2-5,-,TRBV4-3,few
CASSVGSGLAGPPELFF,TGTGCCAGCAGCGTAGGCTCAGGACTAGCGGGTCCCCCGGAGCTGTTTTTT,TRBJ2-2,TRBD2,TRBV9,-
CATRTVAGGPDTQYF,TGTGCCACTCGAACGGTGGCGGGAGGGCCCGATACGCAGTATTTT,TRBJ2-3,TRBD2,TRBV6-1,-
CASSRQYNEQFF,TGTGCCAGCAGCCGACAGTACAATGAGCAGTTCTTC,TRBJ2-1,-,TRBV4-2,-
CASSFGGTETQYF,TGTGCCAGCAGCTTTGGGGGGACGGAGACCCAGTACTTC,TRBJ2-5,-,TRBV5-4,-
CASKTGWGYGYTF,TGTGCCAGTAAAACAGGGTGGGGCTATGGCTACACCTTC,TRBJ1-2,-,TRBV28,-
CASSLASGRHNEQFF,TGTGCCAGCAGCTTAGCCAGCGGGAGACACAATGAGCAGTTCTTC,TRBJ2-1,TRBD2,TRBV7-9,few
CASSPRYEQYF,TGTGCCAGCAGCCCCCGCTACGAGCAGTACTTC,TRBJ2-7,-,TRBV28,-
CASSYGTPRLAAGYEQYF,TGTGCCAGCAGCTATGGAACGCCTAGACTAGCCGCGGGCTACGAGCAGTACTTC,TRBJ2-7,TRBD2,TRBV5-6,few
CASSLTSGRAQGTQYF,TGCGCCAGCAGCCTGACTAGCGGGAGGGCCCAAGGGACCCAGTACTTC,TRBJ2-5,TRBD2,TRBV5-1,few
CASSLGQDTDTQYF,TGTGCCAGCAGCTTGGGGCAGGACACAGATACGCAGTATTTT,TRBJ2-3,-,TRBV5-4,-
CASSLVGRPYNEQFF,TGTGCCAGCAGCTTAGTGGGCCGCCCCTACAATGAGCAGTTCTTC,TRBJ2-1,-,TRBV7-6,-
CASSPGQETREQYF,TGTGCCAGCTCACCGGGACAGGAGACGAGGGAGCAGTACTTC,TRBJ2-7,TRBD1,TRBV18,-
CASSQEAGTFTYEQYF,TGCGCCAGCAGCCAAGAGGCCGGGACCTTTACCTACGAGCAGTACTTC,TRBJ2-7,-,TRBV4-3,few
CASSPQGSGTEAFF,TGTGCCAGCTCACCACAAGGGTCGGGCACTGAAGCTTTCTTT,TRBJ1-1,-,TRBV18,-
CASSTRTHPNEKLFF,TGCGCCAGTTCGACTCGGACTCACCCTAATGAAAAACTGTTTTTT,TRBJ1-4,-,TRBV5-1,few
CASSKKFSFYETQYF,TGTGCCAGCAGCAAAAAGTTTTCATTTTACGAGACCCAGTACTTC,TRBJ2-5,-,TRBV21-1,few
CASSSGLAGISADTQYF,TGTGCCAGCAGTTCGGGACTAGCGGGAATATCGGCAGATACGCAGTATTTT,TRBJ2-3,TRBD2,TRBV28,once
CASSQNPTSPGEQYF,TGCGCCAGCAGCCAAAACCCGACTTCACCGGGCGAGCAGTACTTC,TRBJ2-7,-,TRBV4-3,-
CASSSSGRREYNEQFF,TGTGCCAGCAGTTCCTCGGGACGGCGGGAATACAATGAGCAGTTCTTC,TRBJ2-1,-,TRBV7-6,few
CASSRLPGGTNTQYF,TGTGCCAGCAGCCGTCTCCCGGGAGGCACAAATACGCAGTATTTT,TRBJ2-3,TRBD2,TRBV14,-
CASSFVHGSYNEQFF,TGTGCCAGCAGCTTCGTGCATGGAAGCTACAATGAGCAGTTCTTC,TRBJ2-1,-,TRBV7-9,few
CASSLGPRGTTDF,TGTGCCAGCAGCTTAGGGCCCCGAGGGACCACGGACTTC,TRBJ2-5,-,TRBV11-2,-
CASSHGTGRYQPQHF,TGTGCCAGCAGCCATGGGACAGGGCGCTATCAGCCCCAGCATTTT,TRBJ1-5,TRBD1,TRBV28,few
CASSQDTGQNTGELFF,TGCGCCAGCAGCCAAGATACCGGACAGAACACCGGGGAGCTGTTTTTT,TRBJ2-2,-,TRBV4-3,-
CTSSQVEGGIMNTEAFF,TGCACCAGCAGCCAAGTCGAAGGGGGTATTATGAACACTGAAGCTTTCTTT,TRBJ1-1,-,TRBV1,-
CASSPNGATEAFF,TGTGCCAGCTCACCCAATGGGGCCACTGAAGCTTTCTTT,TRBJ1-1,-,TRBV18,-
CASSGDRVGYNEQFF,TGTGCCAGTAGCGGGGACAGGGTCGGTTACAATGAGCAGTTCTTC,TRBJ2-1,TRBD1,TRBV19,-
CASSSQGAGSYGYTF,TGTGCCAGCAGCTCTCAGGGGGCTGGCAGCTATGGCTACACCTTC,TRBJ1-2,TRBD1,TRBV7-2,few
CASSQFVTSGRETQYF,TGTGCCAGCAGCCAATTTGTGACTAGCGGGAGGGAGACCCAGTACTTC,TRBJ2-5,TRBD2,TRBV16,-
CASSFRGANEQFF,TGTGCCAGCAGCTTCAGGGGGGCCAATGAGCAGTTCTTC,TRBJ2-1,-,TRBV7-9,-